This TCR beta chain is from a study of blood T cell repertoires in COVID-19. Some clones are missing from TCRdb's copy, which holds only in-frame ones; the method was immunoSEQ multiplex PCR. The data show under 450,000 clones, approximately 87% seen once. This clonotype was obtained from a man younger than 45 who had recovered from COVID-19. The sequencing sample was made of PBMCs or T cells enriched from blood (not recorded which).

The CDR3 sequence: CASSITGGDYGYTF. The DNA for the CDR3 is TGTGCCAGCAGTATTACAGGGGGGGACTATGGCTACACCTTC. J is TRBJ1-2 and V is TRBV6-5, with 8 positions matching TRBD1. After removal of 5 bases from V and 3 bases from J, the junction contained 5 bases not matched to a gene. This CDR3 has 14 amino acids. CDR1 MNHEY and CDR2 SVGAGI come from the germline V gene.